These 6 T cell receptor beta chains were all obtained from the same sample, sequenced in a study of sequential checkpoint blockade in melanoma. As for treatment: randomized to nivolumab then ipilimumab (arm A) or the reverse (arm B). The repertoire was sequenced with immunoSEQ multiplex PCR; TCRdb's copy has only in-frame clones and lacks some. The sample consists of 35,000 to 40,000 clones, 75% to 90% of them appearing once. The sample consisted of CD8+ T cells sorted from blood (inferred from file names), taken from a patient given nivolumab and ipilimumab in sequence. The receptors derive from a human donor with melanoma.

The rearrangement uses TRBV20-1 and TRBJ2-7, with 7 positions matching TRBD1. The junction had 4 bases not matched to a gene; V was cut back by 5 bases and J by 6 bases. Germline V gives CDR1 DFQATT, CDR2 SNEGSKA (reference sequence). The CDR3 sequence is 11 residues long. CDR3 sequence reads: CSAETGLEQYF. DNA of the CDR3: TGCAGTGCTGAGACAGGGCTCGAGCAGTACTTC.

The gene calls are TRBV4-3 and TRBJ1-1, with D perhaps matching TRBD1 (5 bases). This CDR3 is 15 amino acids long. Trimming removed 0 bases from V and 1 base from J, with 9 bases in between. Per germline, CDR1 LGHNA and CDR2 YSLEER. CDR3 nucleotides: TGCGCCAGCAGCCAAGATAGTACAGGGAACACTGAAGCTTTCTTT. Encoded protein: CASSQDSTGNTEAFF.

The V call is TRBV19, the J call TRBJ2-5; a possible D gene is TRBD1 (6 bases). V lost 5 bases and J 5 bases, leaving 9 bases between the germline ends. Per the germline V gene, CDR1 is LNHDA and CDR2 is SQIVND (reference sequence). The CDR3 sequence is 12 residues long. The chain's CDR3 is CASSGGPETQYF. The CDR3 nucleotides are TGTGCCAGTAGTGGGGGCCCGGAGACCCAGTACTTC.

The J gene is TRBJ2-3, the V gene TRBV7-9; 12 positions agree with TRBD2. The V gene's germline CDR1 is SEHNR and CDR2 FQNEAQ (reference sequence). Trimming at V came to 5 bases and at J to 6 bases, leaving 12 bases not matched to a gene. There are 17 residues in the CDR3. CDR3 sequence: CASSQTGLAGIRDTQYF. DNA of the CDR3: TGTGCCAGCAGCCAGACCGGACTAGCGGGAATAAGGGATACGCAGTATTTT. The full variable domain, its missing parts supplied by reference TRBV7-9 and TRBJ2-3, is DTGVSQNPRHKITKRGQNVTFRCDPISEHNRLYWYRQTLGQGPEFLTYFQNEAQLEKSRLLSDRFSAERPKGSFSTLEIQRTEQGDSAMYLCASSQTGLAGIRDTQYFGPGTRLTVL.

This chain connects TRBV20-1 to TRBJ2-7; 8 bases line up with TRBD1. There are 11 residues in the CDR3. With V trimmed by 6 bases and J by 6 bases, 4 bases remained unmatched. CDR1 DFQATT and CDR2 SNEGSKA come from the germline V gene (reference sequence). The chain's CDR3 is CSAKTGVEQYV. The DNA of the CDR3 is TGCAGTGCCAAGACAGGGGTCGAGCAGTACGTC.

The CDR3 loop is CASGSRDEQFF. DNA for the CDR3: TGTGCCAGCGGATCCAGGGATGAGCAGTTCTTC. The J gene is TRBJ2-1, the V gene TRBV7-9, with a weak D call TRBD1 (5 bases). V gave up 8 bases and J gave up 8 bases, with 10 bases separating them. CDR1 is SEHNR and CDR2 is FQNEAQ in the germline V gene (reference sequence). The CDR3 length is 11 residues.